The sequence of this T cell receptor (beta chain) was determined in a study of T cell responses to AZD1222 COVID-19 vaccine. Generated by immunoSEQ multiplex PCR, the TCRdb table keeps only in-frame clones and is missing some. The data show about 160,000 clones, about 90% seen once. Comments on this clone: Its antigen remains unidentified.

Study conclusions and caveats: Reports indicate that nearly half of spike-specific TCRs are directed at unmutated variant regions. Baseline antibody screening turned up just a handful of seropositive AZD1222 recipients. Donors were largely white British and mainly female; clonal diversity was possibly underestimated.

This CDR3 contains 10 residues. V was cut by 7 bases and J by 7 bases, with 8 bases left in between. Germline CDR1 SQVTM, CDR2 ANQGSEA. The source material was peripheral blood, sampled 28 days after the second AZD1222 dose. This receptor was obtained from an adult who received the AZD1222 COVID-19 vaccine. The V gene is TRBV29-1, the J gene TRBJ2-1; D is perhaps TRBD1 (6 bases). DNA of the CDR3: TGCAGCGCCACAGGGAATGAGCAGTTCTTC. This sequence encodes CSATGNEQFF.